This T cell receptor (beta chain) was sequenced during a study of shared clonotypes between healthy human individuals. In replicate PCRs of sorted subsets, 150 to 200 ng DNA, approximately 32,000 T cell genomes, was used. Clones were read by immunoSEQ multiplex PCR, and TCRdb kept only the in-frame ones, dropping some. Of about 2.2 million clones listed, roughly 91% are singletons. Positively selected for CCR7, the CD45RO-negative cells used as naive CD8 cells excluded terminally differentiated effector memory CD45RA+ cells. The V gene lost 5 bases and the J gene lost 5 bases, with 16 bases spanning the gap. The germline gives CDR1 SEHNR, CDR2 FQNEAQ (reference sequence). The CDR3 is 16 residues long.

The V call is TRBV7-9, the J call TRBJ2-6; unclear D gene. The sequence came from a man between 18 and 35 years old in good health. Some clones in this sample may be carry-over from other donors' samples. Sequences were obtained from naive CD8+ T cells from PBMCs. The CDR3: CASSPLSGTRANVLTF. In DNA, the CDR3 is TGTGCCAGCAGCCCCCTCTCAGGTACCAGGGCCAACGTCCTGACTTTC.